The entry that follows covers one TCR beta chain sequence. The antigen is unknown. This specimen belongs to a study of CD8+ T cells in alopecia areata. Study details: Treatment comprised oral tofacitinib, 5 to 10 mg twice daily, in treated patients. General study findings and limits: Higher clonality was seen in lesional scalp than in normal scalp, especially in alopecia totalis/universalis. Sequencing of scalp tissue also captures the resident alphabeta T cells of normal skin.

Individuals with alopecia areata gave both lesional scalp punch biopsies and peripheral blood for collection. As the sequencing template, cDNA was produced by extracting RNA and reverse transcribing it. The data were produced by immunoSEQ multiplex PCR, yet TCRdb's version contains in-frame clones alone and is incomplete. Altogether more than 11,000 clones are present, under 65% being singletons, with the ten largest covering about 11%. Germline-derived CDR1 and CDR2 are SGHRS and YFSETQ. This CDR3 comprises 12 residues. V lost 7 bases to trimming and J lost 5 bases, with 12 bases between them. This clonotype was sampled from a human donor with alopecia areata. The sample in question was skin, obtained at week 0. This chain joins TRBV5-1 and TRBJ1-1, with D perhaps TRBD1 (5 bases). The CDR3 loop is CASRQAGTEAFF. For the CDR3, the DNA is TGCGCCAGCCGTCAGGCAGGGACTGAAGCTTTCTTT.